A selection of T cell receptor beta chains follows, all from one sample in a study of long-term antiretroviral therapy in people with HIV. Measured with immunoSEQ multiplex PCR; TCRdb has only the in-frame clones, and not every one. The sample consists of 20,000 to 25,000 clones, almost 85% of them appearing once. The sample in question was unsorted PBMCs, obtained 0.5 years after starting antiretroviral therapy. The receptors derive from a man between 18 and 29 years old with HIV. The CDR3 runs from the conserved cysteine through the conserved F or W. The D gene is left open where the match is weak. Where a row states a size, it is once, few, many or the class of an expanded clone; other rows omit it.

clone size,V gene,J gene,D gene,CDR3 protein,CDR3 DNA
NA,TRBV14,TRBJ1-2,NA,CASSRTGQRIYGYTF,TGTGCCAGCAGCCGGACTGGACAGAGGATCTATGGCTACACCTTC
NA,TRBV10-2,TRBJ1-6,TRBD1,CASSPNGQGYYNSPLHF,TGCGCCAGCAGTCCCAACGGACAGGGATACTACAATTCACCCCTCCACTTT
NA,TRBV7-3,TRBJ1-2,NA,CASSSLPTWRGVAFTF,TGTGCCAGCAGCTCTCTTCCAACCTGGCGGGGGGTTGCCTTCACCTTC
once,TRBV4-1,TRBJ1-2,NA,CASSQEGGANYGYTF,TGCGCCAGCAGCCAAGAGGGGGGAGCTAACTATGGCTACACCTTC
few,TRBV7-3,TRBJ2-2,NA,CASSSGQSVGELFF,TGTGCCAGCAGCTCCGGGCAATCGGTCGGGGAGCTGTTTTTT
once,TRBV5-1,TRBJ2-3,NA,CASSLGAIETQYF,TGCGCCAGCAGCCTCGGGGCCATTGAGACGCAGTATTTT
once,TRBV27,TRBJ1-1,TRBD1,CASSSLGTGIYTEAFF,TGTGCCAGCAGTTCACTGGGGACAGGTATTTACACTGAAGCTTTCTTT
NA,TRBV28,TRBJ1-3,NA,CASSSFSGNTIYF,TGTGCCAGCAGTAGCTTCTCTGGAAACACCATATATTTT
NA,TRBV28,TRBJ2-7,NA,CASSLRGSEQYF,TGTGCCAGCAGTTTACGGGGGAGCGAGCAGTACTTC
NA,TRBV11-2,TRBJ2-7,TRBD1,CASSSLKGAVGSYEQYF,TGTGCCAGCAGCTCCTTAAAGGGGGCTGTAGGATCCTACGAGCAGTACTTC
NA,TRBV4-3,TRBJ2-5,NA,CASSQDLASQETQYF,TGCGCCAGCAGCCAAGATCTAGCGAGCCAAGAGACCCAGTACTTC
NA,TRBV7-6,TRBJ2-2,NA,CASSLVRVSGELFF,TGTGCCAGCAGCTTAGTTCGGGTCTCCGGGGAGCTGTTTTTT
medium-sized,TRBV14,TRBJ1-2,NA,CASSQDRQSYTF,TGTGCCAGCAGCCAAGATCGGCAGTCCTACACCTTC
NA,TRBV11-2,TRBJ2-3,NA,CASSGRGRDSYTSTDTQYF,TGTGCCAGCAGCGGTAGAGGCCGGGACTCATACACTAGCACAGATACGCAGTATTTT
NA,TRBV7-9,TRBJ2-1,NA,CASSSTTSSYNEQFF,TGTGCCAGCAGCTCTACTACTAGCTCCTACAATGAGCAGTTCTTC
NA,TRBV7-2,TRBJ2-3,NA,CASSPMRKKINTDTQYF,TGTGCCAGCAGCCCCATGAGGAAGAAAATTAACACAGATACGCAGTATTTT
NA,TRBV30,TRBJ1-2,TRBD1,CAWSGTGIRGYTF,TGTGCCTGGAGTGGGACAGGGATTCGCGGCTACACCTTC
few,TRBV10-3,TRBJ2-7,TRBD1,CAISERTGYEQYF,TGTGCCATCAGTGAGAGGACAGGGTACGAGCAGTACTTC
few,TRBV2,TRBJ2-2,NA,CASRSYTGELFF,TGTGCCAGCAGGTCTTACACCGGGGAGCTGTTTTTT
NA,TRBV7-2,TRBJ2-3,NA,CASSLVTADTQYF,TGTGCCAGCAGCTTAGTGACCGCCGATACGCAGTATTTT
NA,TRBV19,TRBJ1-2,TRBD1,CASNLGQGDGYTF,TGTGCCAGTAACTTGGGACAGGGGGATGGCTACACCTTC
NA,TRBV11-2,TRBJ2-1,TRBD2,CASSFGGDGKNEQFF,TGTGCCAGCAGCTTCGGGGGGGACGGGAAAAATGAGCAGTTCTTC
NA,TRBV7-9,TRBJ1-2,NA,CASSLGAGGPYGYTF,TGTGCCAGCAGCTTAGGGGCCGGGGGACCCTATGGCTACACCTTC
once,TRBV4-2,TRBJ2-7,TRBD1,CASSQAPSTTGHEQYF,TGTGCCAGCAGCCAGGCCCCATCTACGACAGGGCACGAGCAGTACTTC
NA,TRBV5-4,TRBJ2-7,NA,CASSLETEISYEQYF,TGTGCCAGCAGCTTGGAGACGGAGATATCCTACGAGCAGTACTTC
NA,TRBV28,TRBJ1-1,NA,CASSLPHKGNTEAFF,TGTGCCAGCAGCCTCCCGCACAAAGGGAACACTGAAGCTTTCTTT